These T cell receptor beta chains were read from a single sample in a study of T cell clonotyping in hematopoietic cell transplantation. Sequenced by immunoSEQ multiplex PCR; TCRdb stores in-frame clones only, minus some. The data contain roughly 8,400 clones, over 65% of them seen just once; the ten biggest clones take up roughly 21%. The sample was peripheral blood mononuclear cells, taken 100 days after allogeneic stem cell transplant. The receptor set was obtained from a male patient between 60 and 69 years old who had an allogeneic stem cell transplant from an unrelated donor, so the T cells may come from the graft donor. Some clones in this sample may be carry-over from other donors' samples. The CDR3 runs from the conserved cysteine through the conserved F or W. D genes are given only for firm matches. Size is stated for part of the rows, as once, few or many counts, or as a class when the clone is expanded.

j_call d_call cdr3_length v_call clone_size cdr3_nt cdr3_aa
TRBJ1-4 TRBD1 14 TRBV11-2 few TGTGCCAGCAGCGTTGACAGGGGGTGGGAAAAACTGTTTTTT CASSVDRGWEKLFF
TRBJ1-1 TRBD1 15 TRBV7-2 NA TGTGCCAGCAGCTTAGCAGCAGGGGGTAACACTGAAGCTTTCTTT CASSLAAGGNTEAFF
TRBJ1-2 TRBD1 16 TRBV5-1 once TGCGCCAGCAGCCGACTCGGGACAGTAGGCAACTATGGCTACACCTTC CASSRLGTVGNYGYTF
TRBJ2-2 TRBD1 14 TRBV5-6 NA TGTGCCAGCAGACGGACAGGGGCCAGCGGGGAGCTGTTTTTT CASRRTGASGELFF
TRBJ1-3 TRBD1 15 TRBV30 once TGTGCCTGGACTCGGGACAGGAGTCGTGGAAACACCATATATTTT CAWTRDRSRGNTIYF
TRBJ1-4 NA 15 TRBV27 NA TGTGCCAGCACCCCTCGGGGCCGAGTTAATGAAAAACTGTTTTTT CASTPRGRVNEKLFF
TRBJ1-1 NA 13 TRBV30 NA TGTGCCTGGGCCTTGGGGGTTAACACTGAAGCTTTCTTT CAWALGVNTEAFF
TRBJ2-2 NA 16 TRBV6-4 NA TGTGCCAGCAGTGACTCGGAAGCGGGTCACACCGGGGAGCTGTTTTTT CASSDSEAGHTGELFF
TRBJ2-2 TRBD1 15 TRBV7-9 NA TGTGCCAGCAGCCCGCGGACAGGGAGCACCGGGGAGCTGTTTTTT CASSPRTGSTGELFF
TRBJ1-1 NA 14 TRBV7-2 NA TGTGCCAGCAGCTTTGTTCAGGGGATCACTGAAGCTTTCTTT CASSFVQGITEAFF
TRBJ2-3 TRBD1 13 TRBV27 many TGTGCCAGCAGGACAGGGGCGGTAGATACGCAGTATTTT CASRTGAVDTQYF
TRBJ2-3 TRBD2 19 TRBV27 NA TGTGCCAGCAGTTCCCGTGGAGCGGGAGCCCGCGTAGTCGCAGATACGCAGTATTTT CASSSRGAGARVVADTQYF
TRBJ1-2 TRBD1 14 TRBV19 once TGTGCCAGTAGAACCAAGGGACAGGTCTATGGCTACACCTTC CASRTKGQVYGYTF
TRBJ1-2 NA 15 TRBV18 NA TGTGCCAGCTCACCGGCGGGGGGGAAGGACTATGGCTACACCTTC CASSPAGGKDYGYTF
TRBJ1-4 NA 14 TRBV27 NA TGTGCCAGCAGTATCCGGGACGGACAAGAAAAACTGTTTTTT CASSIRDGQEKLFF
TRBJ2-7 TRBD1 13 TRBV5-1 NA TGCGCCAGCAGCTTCGGGACAGGGAACGAGCAGTACTTC CASSFGTGNEQYF
TRBJ2-3 TRBD2 15 TRBV9 once TGTGCCAGCAGCACCGTGACTAGCGGGGGGGATACGCAGTATTTT CASSTVTSGGDTQYF
TRBJ2-3 TRBD1 15 TRBV9 NA TGTGCCAGCAGCACCGGGACAGCTAGCACAGATACGCAGTATTTT CASSTGTASTDTQYF
TRBJ1-4 NA 13 TRBV5-1 NA TGCGCCAGCAGCCTCGGGCAGCCGGAAAAACTGTTTTTT CASSLGQPEKLFF
TRBJ2-7 NA 14 TRBV14 NA TGTGCCAGCAGCCAATACTACTCTGGCTACGAGCAGTACTTC CASSQYYSGYEQYF
TRBJ1-1 NA 14 TRBV5-6 NA TGTGCCAGCAATGAACTTACCCAATACGCTGAAGCTTTCTTT CASNELTQYAEAFF
TRBJ1-5 NA 13 TRBV19 few TGTGCCAGTAGTATCCACCCCGGGCAGCCCCAGCATTTT CASSIHPGQPQHF
TRBJ2-5 TRBD2 15 TRBV5-1 NA TGCGCCAGCAGCTTGGTCAGCGGGGGGGCGGAGACCCAGTACTTC CASSLVSGGAETQYF
TRBJ1-2 NA 13 TRBV9 NA TGTGCCAGCAGCGTTCAGGGGAGGATGGGCTACACCTTC CASSVQGRMGYTF
TRBJ2-7 NA 15 TRBV5-1 once TGCGCCAGCAGCTTGGCCGGGAGCGGAAGGGGGGAGCAGTACTTC CASSLAGSGRGEQYF
TRBJ2-7 NA 14 TRBV10-2 NA TGCGCCAGCAGTGACGGGGGGCGCAGCCACGAGCAGTACTTC CASSDGGRSHEQYF
TRBJ2-7 NA 15 TRBV11-3 once TGTGCCAGCAGCGGAGAGGGTCAGGGCTTCTACGAGCAGTACTTC CASSGEGQGFYEQYF
TRBJ2-7 NA 15 TRBV23-1 few TGCGCCAGCAGTCAGCAGGGCCAACACTCCTACGAGCAGTACTTC CASSQQGQHSYEQYF
TRBJ2-2 NA 15 TRBV5-1 NA TGCGCCAGCAGCTTGTCCCAGGACTCCACCGGGGAGCTGTTTTTT CASSLSQDSTGELFF